The 31 T cell receptor beta chains below were found in one sample sequenced in a study of blood T cell repertoires in COVID-19. TCRdb keeps only in-frame clones here, not all; method: immunoSEQ multiplex PCR. The sample has 250,000 to 350,000 clones; roughly 88% are singletons. Sequencing used peripheral blood. Receptors originate from a human donor with COVID-19, enrolled during active disease. The donor label of this sample is uncertain.

The chain employs TRBV9 and TRBJ1-6, with 12 bases fitting TRBD1. CDR1 is SGDLS and CDR2 is YYNGEE in the germline V gene. This CDR3 spans 16 amino acids. V was clipped by 4 bases and J by 12 bases; unmatched bases: 11. CDR3 residues: CASSLGSGTGGQPLHF. The DNA for the CDR3 is TGTGCCAGCAGCTTGGGTTCCGGGACAGGGGGCCAACCCCTCCACTTT. Combining the CDR3 with reference TRBV9 and TRBJ1-6 gives the whole variable domain DSGVTQTPKHLITATGQRVTLRCSPRSGDLSVYWYQQSLDQGLQFLIQYYNGEERAKGNILERFSAQQFPDLHSELNLSSLELGDSALYFCASSLGSGTGGQPLHFGNGTRLTVT.

This clone appeared a single time. This chain joins TRBV11-3 and TRBJ2-1; 9 nucleotides match TRBD1. The CDR3 contains 17 residues. The V gene's germline CDR1 is SGHNT and CDR2 YENEEA. The trim removed 1 base at V and 7 bases at J, leaving 11 bases unmatched. This CDR3 is CASSLVFGTGPKNEQFF. CDR3 bases: TGTGCCAGCAGCTTAGTCTTCGGGACAGGGCCGAAAAATGAGCAGTTCTTC. The entire variable domain, with the rest obtained from reference TRBV11-3 and TRBJ2-1, is as follows: EAGVVQSPRYKIIEKKQPVAFWCNPISGHNTLYWYLQNLGQGPELLIRYENEEAVDDSQLPKDRFSAERLKGVDSTLKIQPAELGDSAVYLCASSLVFGTGPKNEQFFGPGTRLTVL.

The chain is built from TRBV28 and TRBJ2-7; the D is unclear. The CDR3 contains 12 residues. Trimming took 5 bases from V and 3 from J, leaving 8 bases between them. Germline values: CDR1 MDHEN, CDR2 SYDVKM. The CDR3 DNA follows: TGTGCCAGCAGTCCCAGTTTCTACGAGCAGTACTTC. As protein: CASSPSFYEQYF.

Concerning this clone: Other DNA sequences from this sample encode an identical CDR3 as well. V gene TRBV19 combines with J gene TRBJ1-1; D might be TRBD1 (6 bases). The V end was cut by 4 bases, the J end by 5 bases, with 11 bases between. The CDR3 covers 13 residues. Germline CDR1 reads LNHDA; CDR2 reads SQIVND (reference sequence). CDR3 coding DNA: TGTGCCAGTAGTAGCCAGGGGTCGACTGAAGCTTTCTTT. Translated, it gives CASSSQGSTEAFF.

V usage is TRBV6-6 and J usage is TRBJ1-4; 7 positions match TRBD1. The CDR3 loop spans 15 amino acids. The germline gives CDR1 MNHNY, CDR2 SVGAGI (reference sequence). Trimming at V came to 5 bases and at J to 6 bases, leaving 9 bases not matched to a gene. Here the CDR3 reads CASSQRGQSDEKLFF. In nucleotides, the CDR3 is TGTGCCAGCAGTCAAAGGGGACAGTCGGATGAAAAACTGTTTTTT.

This rearrangement joins TRBV7-2 to TRBJ2-3; TRBD2 aligns across 8 bases. The V segment lost 8 bases and the J segment 4 bases; nucleotides outside the gene matches: 5. CDR1 SGHTA and CDR2 FQGNSA come from the germline V gene. CDR3 size: 13 residues. The CDR3 bases are TGTGCCAGCCGCGAGCGGGAGTCAGATACGCAGTATTTT. Translating it yields CASRERESDTQYF.

The chain is built from TRBV28 and TRBJ1-4; D gene uncertain. The CDR3 loop spans 15 amino acids. Deletions cut 8 bases from V and 4 bases from J, with 17 bases between. CDR1 is MDHEN and CDR2 is SYDVKM in the germline V gene. The CDR3 nucleotides read TGTGCCAGCCGCTCCGTTCGGGTATATAATGAAAAACTGTTTTTT. Its translation is CASRSVRVYNEKLFF.

This chain uses TRBV6-5 with TRBJ1-1; D gene unclear. This CDR3 spans 11 amino acids. V gave up 8 bases and J gave up 1 base, with 5 bases separating them. The germline CDR1 and CDR2 sequences are MNHEY and SVGAGI. CDR3 sequence: CASYRNTEAFF. The CDR3 nucleotides read TGTGCCAGCTACAGGAACACTGAAGCTTTCTTT.

This clone came up a few times. The gene calls are TRBV5-1 and TRBJ2-5; possible D gene TRBD1, 6 bases. CDR3 length: 14 amino acids. The ends were cut back, 4 bases at V and 3 bases at J, with 13 bases in the middle. CDR1 is SGHRS and CDR2 is YFSETQ in the germline V gene. This CDR3 reads CASSPREGEETQYF. CDR3 DNA: TGCGCCAGCAGCCCTCGCGAGGGGGAAGAGACCCAGTACTTC.

The rearrangement uses TRBV7-2 and TRBJ1-2; D not certain. This CDR3 is 14 amino acids long. V was cut by 5 bases and J by 5 bases, with 15 bases left in between. Germline V gene data show CDR1 as SGHTA and CDR2 as FQGNSA. The CDR3 loop is CASSNGAGRYGYTF. The CDR3 DNA is TGTGCCAGCAGCAACGGCGCGGGTCGGTATGGCTACACCTTC.

The V gene is TRBV12-3 or TRBV12-4, the J gene TRBJ2-3, with 7 bases fitting TRBD2. V gave up 6 bases and J gave up 0 bases; unmatched junction bases: 0. CDR3 length: 13 amino acids. Here the CDR3 reads CASRLASTDTQYF. Written as DNA, the CDR3 is TGTGCCAGCAGACTAGCGAGCACAGATACGCAGTATTTT.

The chain joins TRBV7-9 to TRBJ1-1, with 7 bases matching TRBD1. Per the germline V gene, CDR1 is SEHNR and CDR2 is FQNEAQ (reference sequence). This CDR3 is 13 amino acids long. After removal of 7 bases from V and 1 base from J, the junction contained 3 bases not matched to a gene. CDR3 region: CASTGTANTEAFF. In nucleotides, the CDR3 is TGTGCCAGCACGGGGACAGCGAACACTGAAGCTTTCTTT.

This rearrangement joins TRBV18 to TRBJ2-5; D is possibly TRBD2 (5 bases). Trimming took 2 bases from V and 5 from J, leaving 15 bases between them. CDR1 is KGHSH and CDR2 is LQKENI in the germline V gene. This CDR3 is built from 15 residues. The CDR3 protein is CASSPRRLEDETQYF. In DNA, the CDR3 is TGTGCCAGCTCACCAAGGCGGCTGGAGGACGAGACCCAGTACTTC.

This clone occurred a few times. The J gene is TRBJ1-1, the V gene TRBV10-1, with D maybe TRBD1 (6 bases). This CDR3 spans 16 amino acids. V was trimmed by 5 bases and J by 1 base, leaving 17 bases between them. Germline V gives CDR1 WNHNN, CDR2 SYGVQD (reference sequence). The CDR3 DNA reads TGCGCCAGCAGTCCTACCGGGACACTCACGAACACTGAAGCTTTCTTT. This codes for CASSPTGTLTNTEAFF.

This clone was seen a single time. The gene calls are TRBV25-1 and TRBJ2-1; D may be TRBD2 (6 bases). Trimming shortened V by 3 bases and J by 2 bases, and 11 bases separated the two germline ends. Germline CDR1 reads MGHDK; CDR2 reads SYGVNS. The CDR3 consists of 15 residues. The CDR3 protein is CASSDYSGPYNEQFF. The CDR3 DNA follows: TGTGCCAGCAGTGACTATAGCGGACCCTACAATGAGCAGTTCTTC.

This clone was seen a few times. This chain connects TRBV6-2 or TRBV6-3 to TRBJ1-2; possible D gene TRBD1, 6 bases. Germline V CDR1 and CDR2: MNHEY, SVGEGT. Trimming removed 6 bases at V and 4 bases at J, with 15 bases between. The CDR3 is 14 amino acids. CDR3 loop: CASSQGRRGYGYTF. In nucleotides, the CDR3 is TGTGCCAGCAGCCAGGGGCGGCGCGGCTATGGCTACACCTTC.

The rearrangement uses TRBV7-2 and TRBJ1-6, with D maybe TRBD1 (5 bases). Germline CDR1 reads SGHTA; CDR2 reads FQGNSA. The CDR3 totals 13 residues. The ends were cut back, 6 bases at V and 4 bases at J, with 7 bases in the middle. This CDR3 is CASSTGYNSPLHF. CDR3 sequence (DNA): TGTGCCAGCAGTACAGGTTATAATTCACCCCTCCACTTT.

This clone showed up just a few times. The V call is TRBV9, the J call TRBJ1-6; D is unclear. Germline V gives CDR1 SGDLS, CDR2 YYNGEE. Between the trimmed V and J ends, which lost 0 bases and 8 bases, there was a span of 9 bases. This CDR3 has 14 amino acids. DNA for the CDR3: TGTGCCAGCAGCGTAGGTCTAATGGATTCACCCCTCCACTTT. This encodes CASSVGLMDSPLHF.

This chain joins TRBV9 and TRBJ1-5; 11 bases agree with TRBD1. The junction had 3 bases not matched to a gene; V was cut back by 7 bases and J by 6 bases. This CDR3 is built from 13 residues. CDR1 SGDLS and CDR2 YYNGEE come from the germline V gene. This chain's CDR3 is CASSGTGGQPQHF. The CDR3 DNA is TGTGCCAGCTCCGGGACAGGGGGTCAGCCCCAGCATTTT.

The chain recombines TRBV10-3 with TRBJ1-6; 9 bases match TRBD1. Unmatched junction bases numbered 6, after V lost 10 bases and J lost 8 bases. Germline V gene lookup returns CDR1 ENHRY and CDR2 SYGVKD. The CDR3 sequence is 13 residues long. The CDR3 DNA reads TGTGCCAGCTACCGGGACAGGGATTCACCCCTCCACTTT. Residues: CASYRDRDSPLHF.

The V gene is TRBV25-1, the J gene TRBJ2-7, with a weak D call TRBD2 (5 bases). V lost 1 base and J lost 2, with 15 bases in between. CDR1 MGHDK and CDR2 SYGVNS come from the germline V gene. The CDR3 spans 16 residues. The CDR3 DNA sequence: TGTGCCAGCAGTGAATCCCCTCGGACGGGGACCTACGAGCAGTACTTC. Its translation is CASSESPRTGTYEQYF.

This clone was seen once. The gene calls are TRBV10-3 and TRBJ2-3; TRBD2 agrees at 8 bases. Germline V CDR1 and CDR2: ENHRY, SYGVKD. The CDR3 is made up of 15 amino acids. J lost 6 bases, V lost 1 base, and 6 bases had no gene match. CDR3 region: CAISEYERESDTQYF. Here the CDR3 DNA reads TGTGCCATCAGTGAGTATGAGCGGGAGTCTGATACGCAGTATTTT.

This clone was counted a single time. This sequence joins TRBV19 and TRBJ1-5; 7 positions match TRBD1. J gave up 3 bases and V 6 bases, and 5 bases lay outside the gene matches. The CDR3 runs 14 residues. The V gene's germline CDR1 is LNHDA and CDR2 SQIVND (reference sequence). CDR3 protein: CASRVRGINQPQHF. DNA of the CDR3: TGTGCCAGTAGAGTCAGGGGGATCAATCAGCCCCAGCATTTT.

V and J are TRBV19 and TRBJ1-5; the D gene is possibly TRBD1 (5 bases). The CDR3 length is 18 residues. V shed 3 bases and J shed 5 bases, with 23 bases lying between them. Germline V gene lookup returns CDR1 LNHDA and CDR2 SQIVND (reference sequence). The DNA of the CDR3 is TGTGCCAGTAGTATTATGGGTGGGACTCCGACACGAGATCAGCCCCAGCATTTT. Protein product: CASSIMGGTPTRDQPQHF.

This clone has only one observation. The chain employs TRBV9 and TRBJ1-3, with TRBD1 as a possible D gene (5 bases). The germline CDR1 and CDR2 sequences are SGDLS and YYNGEE. CDR3 length: 15 residues. Trimming took off 4 bases at V and 0 bases at J, with 11 bases between the two ends. The CDR3 DNA is TGTGCCAGCAGCAACGCGGGGGACTCTGGAAACACCATATATTTT. Encoded protein: CASSNAGDSGNTIYF.

The chain carries TRBV30 and TRBJ1-2; the match to TRBD1 covers 9 bases. In germline, CDR1 is GTSNPN, CDR2 SVGIG (reference sequence). V was pared by 2 bases and J by 0 bases, with 4 bases of the junction left unmatched. The CDR3 has 15 residues. CDR3 loop: CAWSRWTGANYGYTF. The CDR3 DNA sequence: TGTGCCTGGAGTAGATGGACAGGGGCTAACTATGGCTACACCTTC.

The chain joins TRBV18 to TRBJ1-6; no reliable D call. This CDR3 has 14 amino acids. Trimming shortened V by 2 bases and J by 10 bases, and 12 bases separated the two germline ends. Germline CDR1 KGHSH, CDR2 LQKENI. The CDR3 region has the DNA TGTGCCAGCTCACCAGGAGGGAAGGAATCACCCCTCCACTTT. Translating it yields CASSPGGKESPLHF.

The V call is TRBV21-1, the J call TRBJ2-5; no DNA check was done on the table's D call, TRBD2. TRBV21-1 is shown as a pseudogene. The CDR3 is 22 amino acids. CDR3 amino acids: CASILNQEGGYQGDPYQETQYF. CDR3 DNA sequence: TGTGCCAGCATCCTAAATCAGGAGGGGGGGTATCAAGGAGACCCGTACCAAGAGACCCAGTACTTC.

The rearrangement joins TRBV19 to TRBJ2-1; 14 bases map to TRBD2. From germline, CDR1 is LNHDA and CDR2 SQIVND (reference sequence). The CDR3 is made up of 15 amino acids. Trimming cost V 8 bases and J 1 base; bases outside gene matches: 1. In DNA, the CDR3 is TGTGCCAGTGGGACTAGCGGGGGATCCTACAATGAGCAGTTCTTC. Its translation is CASGTSGGSYNEQFF.

As regards this clone: Relative to the germline gene, one junction end is altered; a read error may explain this. This chain uses TRBV7-2 with TRBJ2-3, with TRBD2 matching 10 bases. In germline, CDR1 is SGHTA, CDR2 FQGNSA. This CDR3 has 14 amino acids. In DNA, the CDR3 is TGTGCCAGCAGCCTAGCGGGAGCCGGTGATACGCAGTATTTT. As protein: CASSLAGAGDTQYF.

The rearrangement links TRBV20-1 to TRBJ2-1; TRBD1 aligns across 11 bases. The CDR3 runs to 14 residues. V was clipped by 3 bases and J by 4 bases; unmatched bases: 2. Germline V gene data show CDR1 as DFQATT and CDR2 as SNEGSKA (reference sequence). CDR3 bases: TGCAGTGCTAGTGGACAGGGGGCATACAATGAGCAGTTCTTC. As protein: CSASGQGAYNEQFF.